This paragraph covers one T cell receptor beta chain sequence. The junction departs from germline at one end; a sequencing error may be responsible. This entry is derived from a study of blood T cells in healthy people across ages. A second PCR, run for about 7 to 12 cycles, used a sample-barcoded 5' primer plus a J-beta primer mix. Each CDR3 protein is one row after TCRdb ran MiXCR on the 5' RACE reads. The top ten clones hold about 11% of a sample with approximately 1.5 million distinct CDR3 sequences, roughly 32% of them seen once. CDR3 length: 14 residues. CDR1 and CDR2 from the germline V gene are SGDLS and YYNGEE.

The sequencing input was blood. This receptor was identified in a woman between 25 and 40 years old in good health. This chain joins TRBV9 and TRBJ1-1, with 7 bases fitting TRBD1. The CDR3 is CTSSSGTANTEAFF. CDR3 DNA: TGTACCAGCAGCTCCGGGACAGCCAACACTGAAGCTTTCTTT.